The subject of this entry is one T cell receptor (beta chain). The data stem from a study of cytomegalovirus exposure and HLA in healthy donors. Primers for the PCR totalled 60 Vbeta and 13 Jbeta. The method was immunoSEQ multiplex PCR; TCRdb's version includes in-frame clones alone and lacks a portion of them. In the table there are some 70,000 clones, roughly four fifths of which are singletons. The CDR3 has 14 amino acids. Germline V gives CDR1 SNHLY, CDR2 FYNNEI. V dropped 6 bases and J dropped 3 bases, with 15 bases sitting between them. This receptor was obtained from a man between 18 and 29 years old in good health and CMV-seronegative. The sequencing sample was made of PBMCs. This chain joins TRBV2 and TRBJ2-7; a weak D match, TRBD1 (5 bases). The DNA for the CDR3 is TGTGCCAGCAGCGTCGACAGATCACTCTACGAGCAGTACTTC. Its protein product is CASSVDRSLYEQYF.